These 20 T cell receptor beta chains share one sample of origin, sequenced in a study of neurological immune-mediated disorders (dated by TCRdb to about 2019). The library was prepared using 5' RACE. Sequencing relied on an Illumina HiSeq 2500. TCRdb passed the public sequencing reads through fastp at Q25 and MiXCR, retaining productive beta sequences. For every CDR3 protein sequence, its rows merge into one entry that carries the most common genes and DNA. The sample table contains approximately 130,000 distinct CDR3 sequences; only one count was recorded for roughly 3.2% of them. 1% to 1.5% of the sample comes from the top ten. The sequenced sample consisted of PBMCs. These receptors came from a woman in her twenties or thirties with multiple sclerosis.

This clonotype was seen repeatedly, ten times or more. The chain carries TRBV5-4 and TRBJ2-7; D is perhaps TRBD1 (5 bases). There are 15 residues in the CDR3. V was trimmed by 0 bases and J by 0 bases, leaving 10 bases between them. CDR1 SGHNT and CDR2 YYREEE come from the germline V gene (reference sequence). This chain's CDR3 is CASSLGTLSSYEQYF. As DNA, the CDR3 is TGTGCCAGCAGCTTGGGGACACTCAGCTCCTACGAGCAGTACTTC. The full variable domain, with the rest looked up from reference TRBV5-4 and TRBJ2-7, is ETGVTQSPTHLIKTRGQQVTLRCSSQSGHNTVSWYQQALGQGPQFIFQYYREEENGRGNFPPRFSGLQFPNYSSELNVNALELDDSALYLCASSLGTLSSYEQYFGPGTRLTVT.

At least ten counts were recorded for this clonotype. V usage is TRBV12-3 or TRBV12-4 and J usage is TRBJ1-5; 7 nucleotides agree with TRBD1. The CDR3 covers 15 residues. J lost 0 bases, V lost 6 bases, and 5 bases had no gene match. CDR3 nucleotide sequence: TGTGCCAGCAGGCACGGGACAGATAGCAATCAGCCCCAGCATTTT. Translation gives CASRHGTDSNQPQHF.

This clonotype was observed at least ten times. The V and J genes are TRBV12-3 or TRBV12-4 and TRBJ2-5; D remains unclear. The CDR3 loop spans 14 amino acids. V lost 2 bases and J 1 base, leaving 8 bases between the germline ends. The CDR3 DNA follows: TGTGCCAGCAGTTTACTGGGATCCCAAGAGACCCAGTACTTC. Amino acids: CASSLLGSQETQYF.

Ten or more counts support this clonotype. The chain uses TRBV5-1 and TRBJ1-1; a weak D match, TRBD1 (5 bases). The V end was cut by 4 bases, the J end by 5 bases, with 18 bases between. The CDR3 consists of 15 residues. Germline CDR1 is SGHRS and CDR2 is YFSETQ. Written as DNA, the CDR3 is TGCGCCAGCAGCGGCCCCCAGGGAGGCGGAACTGAAGCTTTCTTT. It yields the protein CASSGPQGGGTEAFF.

The sample holds many counts of this clonotype. V usage is TRBV6-2 or TRBV6-3 and J usage is TRBJ1-2; D possibly corresponds to TRBD1 (6 bases). The length of the CDR3 is 16 residues. Trimming removed 4 bases at V and 4 bases at J, with 19 bases between. CDR1 is MNHEY and CDR2 is SVGEGT in the germline V gene. Here the CDR3 reads CASSLSGTGTIYGYTF. In DNA form, the CDR3 reads TGTGCCAGCAGTTTATCCGGTACAGGGACGATCTATGGCTACACCTTC.

In this sample, this clonotype turned up many times. The chain uses TRBV7-2 and TRBJ2-7; 8 positions match TRBD2. Germline loops: CDR1 SGHTA, CDR2 FQGNSA. V dropped 2 bases and J dropped 2; count of bases not matched to a gene: 5. The CDR3 is made up of 15 amino acids. CDR3 protein: CASSLLAGGPYEQYF. As DNA, the CDR3 is TGTGCCAGCAGCTTATTGGCGGGAGGTCCCTACGAGCAGTACTTC.

This clonotype was counted at least ten times. The chain employs TRBV5-6 and TRBJ2-7, with 10 bases matching TRBD2. The CDR3 is 16 residues long. CDR1 and CDR2 (germline): SGHDT, YYEEEE. With V trimmed by 4 bases and J by 3 bases, 10 bases remained unmatched. The CDR3 loop reads CASSPPLTSGYYEQYF. The CDR3 DNA reads TGTGCCAGCAGCCCCCCGCTGACTAGCGGGTACTACGAGCAGTACTTC.

This clonotype was seen at least ten times. J is TRBJ2-1 and V is TRBV14; 11 positions agree with TRBD2. Germline assignment: CDR1 SGHDN and CDR2 FVKESK. The CDR3 loop spans 20 amino acids. After removal of 2 bases from V and 6 bases from J, the junction contained 18 bases not matched to a gene. CDR3 nucleotide sequence: TGTGCCAGCAGCCAACCACGAGGTCTAGCGGGGGGAAAACGGCGCAATGAGCAGTTCTTC. It yields the protein CASSQPRGLAGGKRRNEQFF.

This clonotype was recorded at least ten times. The V and J genes are TRBV12-3 or TRBV12-4 and TRBJ1-5; D may be TRBD1 (6 bases). This CDR3 region has 15 residues. Trimming took off 5 bases at V and 4 bases at J, with 15 bases between the two ends. Here the CDR3 reads CASSPAGGGNQPQHF. The CDR3 DNA reads as TGTGCCAGCAGTCCAGCGGGAGGGGGGAATCAGCCCCAGCATTTT.

This clonotype has at least ten counts. The V gene is TRBV20-1, the J gene TRBJ1-5; D uncertain. The CDR3 covers 13 residues. The germline V gene encodes CDR1 DFQATT and CDR2 SNEGSKA (reference sequence). The V end lost 5 bases, the J end lost 7 bases, and 15 bases lay between the germline ends. The CDR3 nucleotides are TGCAGTGCTTCGAGGGAGGGTGGACAGCCCCAGCATTTT. Its translation: CSASREGGQPQHF.

About this clonotype itself: A much larger clone sits a single nucleotide away, making a read error possible. The J gene is TRBJ1-6, the V gene TRBV5-5, with D uncertain. CDR1 is SGHKS and CDR2 is YYEKEE in the germline V gene (reference sequence). CDR3 length: 13 residues. CDR3 loop: CASSRETNSPLNF. The CDR3 DNA is TGTGCCAGCAGCCGGGAGACCAATTCACCCCTCAACTTT.

The chain combines TRBV7-2 with TRBJ2-1; unclear D gene. Germline V gene sequence: CDR1 SGHTA, CDR2 FQGNSA. The CDR3 has 14 residues. V was pared by 2 bases and J by 4 bases, with 9 bases between. The CDR3 reads CASSLPDGYNEQFF. DNA for the CDR3: TGTGCCAGCAGCTTACCGGACGGGTACAATGAGCAGTTCTTC.

Details on this clonotype: This may arise from a read error, as a much more abundant clone is one base away. CDR3 sequence (DNA): TGCAGTGCTGCACCCGACAGGGACACTGAAGCTTTCTTT. The encoded protein is CSAAPDRDTEAFF. This sequence joins TRBV20-1 and TRBJ1-1; 7 nucleotides agree with TRBD1. Unmatched junction bases numbered 6, after V lost 5 bases and J lost 3 bases. CDR3 length: 13 amino acids. In germline, CDR1 is DFQATT, CDR2 SNEGSKA (reference sequence).

This clonotype was detected ten times or more. The V and J genes are TRBV4-2 and TRBJ2-2; D perhaps matches TRBD1 (6 bases). The germline V gene encodes CDR1 LGHNA and CDR2 YNFKEQ. Trimming took off 0 bases at V and 6 bases at J, with 11 bases between the two ends. The CDR3 is 15 amino acids. The CDR3 nucleotides read TGTGCCAGCAGCCAAGATCCCAGGGGCCCCGGGGAGCTGTTTTTT. Translated, it gives CASSQDPRGPGELFF.

The table lists this clonotype with many counts. The chain couples TRBV18 to TRBJ2-7, with D possibly called TRBD1 or TRBD2 (6 bases each). The CDR3 extends over 14 amino acids. V shed 8 bases and J shed 2 bases, with 16 bases lying between them. Germline CDR1 reads KGHSH; CDR2 reads LQKENI. The CDR3, as DNA: TGTGCCAGCCTAGAGGAGGGGGTAACCTACGAGCAGTACTTC. The encoded protein is CASLEEGVTYEQYF.

This clonotype was found many times. V gene TRBV5-1 combines with J gene TRBJ2-7; D is perhaps TRBD1 (5 bases). The CDR3 runs 13 residues. V lost 6 bases to trimming and J lost 9 bases, with 19 bases between them. Germline CDR1 is SGHRS and CDR2 is YFSETQ. This CDR3 is CASIEEFSQGQYF. The CDR3 DNA sequence: TGCGCCAGCATAGAGGAGTTCAGTCAGGGGCAGTACTTC.

This clonotype was counted a few times. V and J are TRBV20-1 and TRBJ1-5, with D maybe TRBD1 (5 bases). The germline V gene encodes CDR1 DFQATT and CDR2 SNEGSKA (reference sequence). Trimming left V 1 base short and J 5 bases short, with 15 bases between. This CDR3 is built from 15 residues. CDR3 nucleotides: TGCAGTGCTAGAGGTGCAGGGAGATTAGATCAGCCCCAGCATTTT. It is translated as CSARGAGRLDQPQHF.

This clonotype showed up many times. The chain employs TRBV14 and TRBJ2-2, with 8 nucleotides matching TRBD2. CDR1 is SGHDN, CDR2 FVKESK, per germline. The CDR3 contains 17 residues. J gave up 3 bases and V 7 bases, and 13 bases lay outside the gene matches. The CDR3 DNA is TGTGCCAGCAACATACCGAGACAAGCGGGGGACACCGGGGAGCTGTTTTTT. This codes for CASNIPRQAGDTGELFF.

In its sample, this clonotype was seen many times. The chain joins TRBV20-1 to TRBJ2-1; 13 bases line up with TRBD2. From germline, CDR1 is DFQATT and CDR2 SNEGSKA (reference sequence). Unmatched junction bases numbered 3, after V lost 5 bases and J lost 5 bases. This CDR3 comprises 14 residues. For the CDR3, the DNA is TGCAGTGCTGGTGGACTAGCGGGAGACAATGAGCAGTTCTTC. Residues: CSAGGLAGDNEQFF.

Many counts were recorded for this clonotype. The V call is TRBV7-2, the J call TRBJ1-6; D is perhaps TRBD1 (5 bases). Germline CDR1 is SGHTA and CDR2 is FQGNSA. CDR3 size: 12 residues. V lost 6 bases and J lost 7, with 7 bases in between. The CDR3: CASSPGNSPLHF. The CDR3 coding sequence is TGTGCCAGCAGTCCAGGGAATTCACCCCTCCACTTT.